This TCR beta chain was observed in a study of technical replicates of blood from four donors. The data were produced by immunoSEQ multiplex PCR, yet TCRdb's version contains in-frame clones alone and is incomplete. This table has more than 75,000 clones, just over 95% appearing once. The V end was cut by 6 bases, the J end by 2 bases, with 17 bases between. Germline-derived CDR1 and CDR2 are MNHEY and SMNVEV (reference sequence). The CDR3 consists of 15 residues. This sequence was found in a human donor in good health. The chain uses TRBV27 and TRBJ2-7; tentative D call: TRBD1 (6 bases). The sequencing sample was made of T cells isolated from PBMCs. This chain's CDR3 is CASSATGWGPYEQYF. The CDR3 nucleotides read TGTGCCAGCAGCGCTACAGGGTGGGGTCCCTACGAGCAGTACTTC.